This T cell receptor beta chain derives from a study of T-cell reconstitution after alpha-beta-depleted transplantation in children. General observations from the study: By one year post-transplant, T-cell counts and diversity largely arose from T cells that were newly produced.

Unique molecular identifiers were built into the TCRbeta library. A single record per CDR3 protein comes from TCRdb applying MiXCR to the PCR reads. The repertoire has around 200,000 distinct CDR3 sequences, under 8.5% of them found once; the top ten carry roughly 36%. From germline, CDR1 is SEHNR and CDR2 FQNEAQ (reference sequence). The V gene lost 7 bases and the J gene lost 7 bases, with 16 bases spanning the gap. The CDR3 is 14 amino acids. Comments on this clonotype: What it binds is unknown.

This TCR was sampled from a male patient between 2 and 10 years old who had a stem cell transplant for acute myeloid leukemia, so the T cells may come from the graft donor. The chain couples TRBV7-9 to TRBJ1-4, with unresolved D. The sample was PBMCs, mostly from graft donor cells, taken 360 days after TCRalphabeta/CD19-depleted stem cell transplant. CDR3 amino acids: CASTSGRRIEKLFF. The CDR3 coding sequence is TGTGCCAGCACCTCGGGGAGGAGGATTGAAAAACTGTTTTTT.